These 18 T cell receptor beta chains were all obtained from the same sample, sequenced in a study of vaccination and CD4 T cells after COVID-19. The Oncomine TCR Beta short-read assay was applied to DNA of cultured CD4+ T cells. TCRdb ran MiXCR on the PCR reads and lists one entry per CDR3 protein. The sample includes roughly 13,000 distinct CDR3 sequences, just under 75% seen only once; the top ten take around 30%. For these receptors, no antigen is known. The treatment: approximately 9-day PBMC culture with coronavirus spike peptide pools or control peptides (ViraFEST assay). The sequencing input was CD4+ T cells from blood, cultured in vitro. The source is a human donor who had recovered from COVID-19.

The J gene is TRBJ2-7, the V gene TRBV7-9; possible D gene TRBD1, 6 bases. The CDR3 is 14 amino acids. Germline CDR1 reads SEHNR; CDR2 reads FQNEAQ (reference sequence). V shed 0 bases and J shed 5 bases, with 11 bases lying between them. CDR3 DNA: TGTGCCAGCAGCTTAGCAGGGACACGCCACGAGCAGTACTTC. Amino acids: CASSLAGTRHEQYF. The variable domain in full, completed from reference TRBV7-9 and TRBJ2-7, reads DTGVSQNPRHKITKRGQNVTFRCDPISEHNRLYWYRQTLGQGPEFLTYFQNEAQLEKSRLLSDRFSAERPKGSFSTLEIQRTEQGDSAMYLCASSLAGTRHEQYFGPGTRLTVT.

The chain has TRBV6-5 and TRBJ2-3; weak D call: TRBD1 (5 bases). Germline V lookup: CDR1 MNHEY, CDR2 SVGAGI. This CDR3 comprises 15 residues. V shed 4 bases and J shed 5 bases, with 16 bases lying between them. CDR3 residues: CASSSHSRQLDTQYF. The CDR3 DNA follows: TGTGCCAGCAGTTCCCACTCCAGACAGCTAGATACGCAGTATTTT.

The chain is built from TRBV21-1 and TRBJ2-5; the table names TRBD2, a call not compared with the DNA. TRBV21-1 is shown as a pseudogene. This CDR3 is built from 17 residues. CDR3 sequence (DNA): TGTGCCAGCAGCAAAGGGTCGGCTAGCGGGAGGGAAGAGACCCAGTACTTC. As protein: CASSKGSASGREETQYF.

As DNA, the CDR3 is TGCAGTGCTCGTCCACCCAACGGCGGCTACGAGCAGTACTTC. Encoded protein: CSARPPNGGYEQYF. The chain couples TRBV20-1 to TRBJ2-7; no clear D. Germline CDR1 and CDR2: DFQATT and SNEGSKA (reference sequence). Trimming took 5 bases from V and 3 from J, leaving 17 bases between them. This CDR3 contains 14 residues.

This clonotype was counted once. The V and J genes are TRBV12-3 or TRBV12-4 and TRBJ2-5, with 8 positions matching TRBD1. V trimming: 6 bases; J trimming: 4 bases; junction bases outside the gene matches: 7. The CDR3 sequence is 14 residues long. The chain's CDR3 is CASRRGQGGETQYF. As DNA, the CDR3 is TGTGCCAGCAGACGAGGACAGGGCGGAGAGACCCAGTACTTC.

In its sample, this clonotype was seen a few times. V usage is TRBV6-1 and J usage is TRBJ1-2; a weak D match, TRBD1 (6 bases). The CDR3 is 11 residues long. Germline CDR1 and CDR2: MNHNS and SASEGT. With 9 bases removed from V and 5 bases from J, the gap between germline ends came to 10 bases. CDR3: CASTRGYGYTF. The CDR3 DNA is TGTGCCAGTACAAGGGGGTATGGCTACACCTTC.

The V and J genes are TRBV11-3 and TRBJ1-6; no clear D gene. V lost 3 bases and J lost 5, with 20 bases in between. This CDR3 has 18 amino acids. Germline V gene sequence: CDR1 SGHNT, CDR2 YENEEA. The CDR3 DNA sequence: TGTGCCAGCAGCTTCGGAAAGGCCCGCAGGCAGGATAATTCACCCCTCCACTTT. Protein: CASSFGKARRQDNSPLHF.

CDR3 in DNA: TGTGCCAGCACCACAGACAGGGGGCGACACGAGCAGTACTTC. Translated, it gives CASTTDRGRHEQYF. V gene TRBV7-2 combines with J gene TRBJ2-7; 10 bases are shared with TRBD1. This CDR3 has 14 amino acids. Trimming at V came to 7 bases and at J to 5 bases, leaving 8 bases not matched to a gene. Germline V gene data show CDR1 as SGHTA and CDR2 as FQGNSA.

The chain combines TRBV27 with TRBJ2-7, with TRBD1 identical over 8 bases. The germline V gene encodes CDR1 MNHEY and CDR2 SMNVEV (reference sequence). V trimming: 4 bases; J trimming: 3 bases; junction bases outside the gene matches: 8. The CDR3 is 15 residues long. CDR3 in amino acids: CASSSLGQGNYEQYF. The DNA for the CDR3 is TGTGCCAGCAGTTCTCTCGGACAGGGAAACTACGAGCAGTACTTC.

V and J are TRBV6-1 and TRBJ1-5, with D possibly matching TRBD1 (6 bases). CDR1 is MNHNS, CDR2 SASEGT, per germline. V lost 6 bases to trimming and J lost 5 bases, with 14 bases between them. The CDR3 covers 14 residues. The CDR3 sequence is CASSGGGPYQPQHF. The CDR3 region has the DNA TGTGCCAGCAGCGGGGGGGGGCCCTATCAGCCCCAGCATTTT.

The chain uses TRBV7-9 and TRBJ1-5; D possibly corresponds to TRBD1 (6 bases). CDR3 length: 14 residues. CDR1 is SEHNR, CDR2 FQNEAQ, per germline (reference sequence). V was trimmed by 6 bases and J by 7 bases, leaving 16 bases between them. The CDR3 coding sequence is TGTGCCAGCAGTTCTTCAGGGGTATGGCAGCCCCAGCATTTT. It codes for CASSSSGVWQPQHF.

This clonotype occurred once. V is TRBV19 and J is TRBJ2-1, with 10 bases identical to TRBD2. J lost 7 bases, V lost 4 bases, and 7 bases had no gene match. The CDR3 sequence is 15 residues long. The germline V gene has CDR1 LNHDA and CDR2 SQIVND (reference sequence). CDR3 DNA sequence: TGTGCCAGTAGTACCCTAGCGGGAGCACGTAATGAGCAGTTCTTC. Protein: CASSTLAGARNEQFF.

The V and J genes are TRBV20-1 and TRBJ1-5; tentatively, D is TRBD1 (6 bases). Looked up from germline, CDR1 is DFQATT and CDR2 is SNEGSKA (reference sequence). With 4 bases removed from V and 9 bases from J, the gap between germline ends came to 19 bases. The CDR3 covers 14 residues. The CDR3 region is CSAKTRDTGGPQHF. CDR3 sequence (DNA): TGCAGTGCTAAGACCCGGGACACCGGGGGGCCCCAGCATTTT.

CDR3 nucleotides: TGTGCCAGCAGTCAGGGGGCGAATCAGCCCCAGCATTTT. Translated, it gives CASSQGANQPQHF. J is TRBJ1-5 and V is TRBV12-3 or TRBV12-4, with 8 bases identical to TRBD1. J was trimmed by 4 bases and V by 5 bases; bases with no gene match: 1. There are 13 residues in the CDR3.

This clonotype was observed a few times. This sequence joins TRBV20-1 and TRBJ1-3, with a weak D call TRBD1 (5 bases). The CDR3 is 18 amino acids. V was cut by 6 bases and J by 0 bases, with 24 bases left in between. Germline V CDR1 and CDR2: DFQATT, SNEGSKA (reference sequence). The CDR3 DNA sequence: TGCAGTGCGCGGGGACTCTCCGGACTCTCTAACTCTGGAAACACCATATATTTT. Amino acid sequence: CSARGLSGLSNSGNTIYF.

This clonotype occurred once. This sequence joins TRBV28 and TRBJ2-3, with D perhaps matching TRBD2 (6 bases). Between the trimmed V and J ends, which lost 5 bases and 3 bases, there was a span of 12 bases. This CDR3 spans 14 amino acids. The germline V gene has CDR1 MDHEN and CDR2 SYDVKM. The chain's CDR3 is CASSRRLVTDTQYF. The CDR3 coding sequence is TGTGCCAGCAGTAGGAGACTAGTAACAGATACGCAGTATTTT.

By sample fraction, this clonotype is medium-sized. The chain carries TRBV7-2 and TRBJ2-3; 7 bases fit TRBD2. Looked up from germline, CDR1 is SGHTA and CDR2 is FQGNSA. The CDR3 covers 14 residues. V lost 3 bases to trimming and J lost 5 bases; unmatched junction nucleotides: 5. The CDR3 is CASSFLAGKDTQYF. CDR3 coding DNA: TGTGCCAGCAGCTTTTTAGCGGGCAAAGATACGCAGTATTTT.

The chain couples TRBV7-2 to TRBJ1-3; 7 bases agree with TRBD1. J was trimmed by 2 bases and V by 5 bases; bases with no gene match: 3. The CDR3 is 14 amino acids. Germline CDR1 and CDR2: SGHTA and FQGNSA. DNA for the CDR3: TGTGCCAGCAGCCCAGGGGGTACTGGAAACACCATATATTTT. Protein product: CASSPGGTGNTIYF.